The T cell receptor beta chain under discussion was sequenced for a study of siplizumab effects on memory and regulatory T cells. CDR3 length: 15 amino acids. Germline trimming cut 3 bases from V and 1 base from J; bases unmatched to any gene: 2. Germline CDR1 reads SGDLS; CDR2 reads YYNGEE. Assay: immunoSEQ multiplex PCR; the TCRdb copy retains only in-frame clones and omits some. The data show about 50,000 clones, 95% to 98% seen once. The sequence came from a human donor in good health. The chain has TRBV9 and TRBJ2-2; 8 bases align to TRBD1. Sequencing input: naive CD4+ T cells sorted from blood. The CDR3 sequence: CASSADRENTGELFF. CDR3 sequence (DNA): TGTGCCAGCAGCGCGGACAGGGAGAACACCGGGGAGCTGTTTTTT.